Reported below is one TCR beta chain. These data come from a study of shared clonotypes between healthy human individuals. Unsorted PBMC samples were amplified in replicate PCRs containing 250 to 350 ng DNA, about 28,000 T cell genomes. Profiled with immunoSEQ multiplex PCR; TCRdb holds only in-frame clones, not every one. This sample has fewer than 650,000 clones; around 80% occur once, and the top ten carry approximately 12%. V was trimmed by 0 bases and J by 5 bases, leaving 11 bases between them. CDR3 length: 14 residues. In germline, CDR1 is SGDLS, CDR2 YYNGEE. About 90 million PBMCs were counted before genomic DNA extraction.

The sequencing input was PBMCs. The chain carries TRBV9 and TRBJ1-1, with D possibly TRBD1 on 6 matching bases. The sequence was collected from a middle-aged woman in good health. Some clones in this sample may be carry-over from other donors' samples. CDR3 bases: TGTGCCAGCAGCGTAGGCAACAGGGAAACTGAAGCTTTCTTT. It specifies CASSVGNRETEAFF.